What follows are 24 T cell receptor beta chains derived from one specimen sequenced in a study of blood T cell repertoires in COVID-19. TCRdb's copy holds only in-frame clones and misses some; the assay was immunoSEQ multiplex PCR. This table has a few hundred thousand clones, 70% to 90% appearing once. Sequenced: peripheral blood. The source of these receptors is a man in his fifties or sixties with acute or convalescent COVID-19.

The V call is TRBV5-1, the J call TRBJ1-6; tentatively, D is TRBD1 (5 bases). This CDR3 comprises 14 residues. Trimming left V 0 bases short and J 10 bases short, with 11 bases between. Germline-derived CDR1 and CDR2 are SGHRS and YFSETQ. The CDR3 DNA follows: TGCGCCAGCAGCTTGGGACAGCCCGAATCACCCCTCCACTTT. It codes for CASSLGQPESPLHF.

The genes are TRBV9 and TRBJ1-2, with 7 positions matching TRBD1. CDR1 is SGDLS and CDR2 is YYNGEE in the germline V gene. This CDR3 comprises 15 residues. Trimming cost V 0 bases and J 8 bases; bases outside gene matches: 10. The CDR3 bases are TGTGCCAGCAGCGTAGCTACCCCAACAGGGGAAGGCTACACCTTC. Protein sequence: CASSVATPTGEGYTF.

J is TRBJ1-2 and V is TRBV4-1; 10 bases align to TRBD1. The CDR3 runs to 18 residues. Trimming removed 1 base from V and 2 bases from J; junction bases left unmatched: 10. Germline V lookup: CDR1 MGHRA, CDR2 YSYEKL. Written as DNA, the CDR3 is TGCGCCAGCAGCCAAGGCCTTAATCCGGGACAGGGGAACTATGGCTACACCTTC. Its translation is CASSQGLNPGQGNYGYTF.

The chain is built from TRBV5-1 and TRBJ1-1; the D gene is possibly TRBD1 (6 bases). V gave up 4 bases and J gave up 1 base, with 11 bases separating them. CDR3 length: 14 residues. Germline loops: CDR1 SGHRS, CDR2 YFSETQ. The CDR3 DNA reads TGCGCCAGCAGCCAGGACAGCCCGAACACTGAAGCTTTCTTT. Translation: CASSQDSPNTEAFF.

J is TRBJ1-2 and V is TRBV3-1 (or the pseudogene TRBV3-2); D is possibly TRBD1 (5 bases). The CDR3 contains 16 residues. V dropped 1 base and J dropped 6 bases, with 18 bases sitting between them. The germline CDR1 and CDR2 sequences are LGHDT and YNNKEL (reference sequence). CDR3 DNA sequence: TGTGCCAGCAGCCAAGCCCGGCGGCAGGGTGAGGATGGCTACACCTTC. Translated, it gives CASSQARRQGEDGYTF.

The gene calls are TRBV5-4 and TRBJ2-7, with 10 bases matching TRBD1. The CDR3 covers 15 residues. Germline CDR1 SGHNT, CDR2 YYREEE (reference sequence). V shed 4 bases and J 7 bases; nucleotides not matched to a gene: 11. DNA of the CDR3: TGTGCCAGCAGCGAGACAGGGGGCTCCTTGTCGGAGCAGTACTTC. It yields the protein CASSETGGSLSEQYF.

This clone appeared a few times. The chain carries TRBV10-3 and TRBJ2-1; perhaps TRBD1 as D (6 bases). The CDR3 covers 14 residues. Germline V gene sequence: CDR1 ENHRY, CDR2 SYGVKD. Trimming pared 4 bases from V and 2 bases from J, leaving 9 bases between. The CDR3 reads CAISAGAAYNEQFF. For the CDR3, the DNA is TGTGCCATCAGTGCAGGGGCGGCCTACAATGAGCAGTTCTTC.

The chain joins TRBV11-2 to TRBJ2-1; D perhaps matches TRBD1 (5 bases). There are 17 residues in the CDR3. Between the trimmed V and J ends, which lost 0 bases and 5 bases, there was a span of 17 bases. Germline lookup yields CDR1 SGHAT and CDR2 FQNNGV. The CDR3 loop reads CASSLDLGQGLDNEQFF. CDR3 DNA: TGTGCCAGCAGCTTAGATCTGGGGCAGGGCCTCGACAATGAGCAGTTCTTC.

The rearrangement links TRBV5-1 to TRBJ2-2; D possibly corresponds to TRBD2 (5 bases). Germline CDR1 and CDR2: SGHRS and YFSETQ. V shed 0 bases and J shed 8 bases, with 8 bases lying between them. This CDR3 contains 13 residues. The CDR3 here is CASSLEAAGELFF. The CDR3, as DNA: TGCGCCAGCAGCTTGGAAGCGGCGGGGGAGCTGTTTTTT. Variable domain in full (rest from reference TRBV5-1 and TRBJ2-2): KAGVTQTPRYLIKTRGQQVTLSCSPISGHRSVSWYQQTPGQGLQFLFEYFSETQRNKGNFPGRFSGRQFSNSRSEMNVSTLELGDSALYLCASSLEAAGELFFGEGSRLTVL.

The chain carries TRBV30 and TRBJ1-5; unclear D gene. This CDR3 has 15 amino acids. V gave up 2 bases and J gave up 6 bases, with 17 bases separating them. Germline-derived CDR1 and CDR2 are GTSNPN and SVGIG (reference sequence). The DNA of the CDR3 is TGTGCCTGGAGTTCGGCCCGGGGTGTTGGTCAGCCCCAGCATTTT. It yields the protein CAWSSARGVGQPQHF. The full variable domain, with the rest looked up from reference TRBV30 and TRBJ1-5, is SQTIHQWPATLVQPVGSPLSLECTVEGTSNPNLYWYRQAAGRGLQLLFYSVGIGQISSEVPQNLSASRPQDRQFILSSKKLLLSDSGFYLCAWSSARGVGQPQHFGDGTRLSIL.

CDR3 amino acids: CASSARDRDFNEQFF. For the CDR3, the DNA is TGTGCCAGCAGCGCCCGGGACAGGGATTTCAATGAGCAGTTCTTC. The rearrangement uses TRBV11-2 and TRBJ2-1, with 9 bases matching TRBD1. The V gene's germline CDR1 is SGHAT and CDR2 FQNNGV. J gave up 6 bases and V 5 bases, and 8 bases lay outside the gene matches. The CDR3 is made up of 15 amino acids.

This clone was detected only a few times. The genes are TRBV6-5 and TRBJ1-2, with D perhaps matching TRBD1 (5 bases). Germline V lookup: CDR1 MNHEY, CDR2 SVGAGI. The CDR3 is made up of 14 amino acids. Trimming took off 6 bases at V and 2 bases at J, with 13 bases between the two ends. The CDR3 spells CASRHLWGNYGYTF. CDR3 DNA sequence: TGTGCCAGCAGGCACCTTTGGGGCAACTATGGCTACACCTTC.

V is TRBV4-1 and J is TRBJ2-7, with 7 bases that match TRBD2. The CDR3 spans 16 residues. The germline V gene has CDR1 MGHRA and CDR2 YSYEKL. Trimming at V came to 0 bases and at J to 0 bases, leaving 5 bases not matched to a gene. The CDR3 protein is CASSQESLADSYEQYF. The DNA of the CDR3 is TGCGCCAGCAGCCAAGAATCTCTAGCGGACTCCTACGAGCAGTACTTC.

The chain combines TRBV9 with TRBJ2-7; 9 positions agree with TRBD2. The CDR3 runs 18 residues. V trimming: 0 bases; J trimming: 0 bases; junction bases outside the gene matches: 10. Germline V lookup: CDR1 SGDLS, CDR2 YYNGEE. CDR3 protein: CASSVGLGGSGSSYEQYF. CDR3 coding DNA: TGTGCCAGCAGCGTAGGGTTAGGTGGTAGCGGGAGCTCCTACGAGCAGTACTTC.

The CDR3 spells CASSRTSGRSGELFF. CDR3 nucleotide sequence: TGTGCCAGCAGCCGGACTAGCGGGAGGTCCGGGGAGCTGTTTTTT. The chain recombines TRBV7-2 with TRBJ2-2; 14 bases map to TRBD2. The V segment lost 5 bases and the J segment 6 bases; nucleotides outside the gene matches: 2. This CDR3 spans 15 amino acids. Germline lookup yields CDR1 SGHTA and CDR2 FQGNSA.

On this clone: Other DNA sequences in this specimen translate into the identical CDR3. The chain employs TRBV19 and TRBJ2-1; 11 bases agree with TRBD2. The CDR3 totals 16 residues. The germline V gene encodes CDR1 LNHDA and CDR2 SQIVND (reference sequence). V lost 11 bases, J lost 6 bases, and 15 bases stayed unmatched. The chain's CDR3 is CASSIGGLAGGNEQFF. The DNA for the CDR3 is TGTGCCTCCAGTATTGGGGGTCTAGCGGGAGGCAATGAGCAGTTCTTC.

The chain carries TRBV4-3 and TRBJ2-1; D may be TRBD2 (6 bases). There are 16 residues in the CDR3. Germline V gene lookup returns CDR1 LGHNA and CDR2 YSLEER. V shed 0 bases and J shed 3 bases, with 12 bases lying between them. The CDR3 reads CASSQDPGVGYNEQFF. The CDR3 coding sequence is TGCGCCAGCAGCCAAGATCCGGGGGTGGGCTACAATGAGCAGTTCTTC.

V and J are TRBV4-3 and TRBJ2-2; D unclear. V lost 1 base, J lost 4 bases, and 10 bases lay in between. Per germline, CDR1 LGHNA and CDR2 YSLEER. The CDR3 runs to 15 residues. In nucleotides, the CDR3 is TGCGCCAGCAGCCAAGTCGGAGTTGGCACCGGGGAGCTGTTTTTT. Translated: CASSQVGVGTGELFF.

This rearrangement joins TRBV19 to TRBJ2-5; D gene uncertain. The V and J ends lost 0 bases and 0 bases respectively, with 11 bases between them. The CDR3 is 16 residues long. Germline V lookup: CDR1 LNHDA, CDR2 SQIVND (reference sequence). For the CDR3, the DNA is TGTGCCAGTAGTATAGAGACAACAGCCTACCAAGAGACCCAGTACTTC. It specifies CASSIETTAYQETQYF. The full variable domain, with the rest looked up from reference TRBV19 and TRBJ2-5, is DGGITQSPKYLFRKEGQNVTLSCEQNLNHDAMYWYRQDPGQGLRLIYYSQIVNDFQKGDIAEGYSVSREKKESFPLTVTSAQKNPTAFYLCASSIETTAYQETQYFGPGTRLLVL.

V usage is TRBV10-3 and J usage is TRBJ2-3, with 8 nucleotides matching TRBD2. Germline V gives CDR1 ENHRY, CDR2 SYGVKD. V trimming: 8 bases; J trimming: 2 bases; junction bases outside the gene matches: 6. The CDR3 has 14 amino acids. CDR3 sequence: CAIGLSGVTDTQYF. In DNA, the CDR3 is TGTGCCATCGGGCTTAGCGGGGTCACAGATACGCAGTATTTT.

The gene calls are TRBV10-3 and TRBJ1-6, with 7 positions matching TRBD1. The CDR3 covers 13 residues. Trimming at V came to 3 bases and at J to 10 bases, leaving 3 bases not matched to a gene. Per germline, CDR1 ENHRY and CDR2 SYGVKD. Here the CDR3 DNA reads TGTGCCATCAGTGACCAGGGACAGTCACCCCTCCACTTT. It encodes CAISDQGQSPLHF.

The genes are TRBV24-1 and TRBJ1-2, with 8 bases matching TRBD1. The CDR3 extends over 13 amino acids. The germline CDR1 and CDR2 sequences are KGHDR and SFDVKD. V lost 3 bases and J lost 8; bases outside the gene matches: 4. Written as DNA, the CDR3 is TGTGCCACCAGTGATCCAGGGGGCGCCGGCTACACCTTC. Protein product: CATSDPGGAGYTF.

This clone was seen more than once but under ten times. The CDR3 sequence is CASSLERALENSPLHF. The CDR3 nucleotides are TGTGCCAGCAGTTTAGAGAGGGCTCTGGAGAATTCACCCCTCCACTTT. V gene TRBV28 combines with J gene TRBJ1-6; D uncertain. Trimming removed 2 bases at V and 7 bases at J, with 15 bases between. CDR3 length equals 16 residues. Germline V gene data show CDR1 as MDHEN and CDR2 as SYDVKM. Filled out from reference TRBV28 and TRBJ1-6, the complete variable domain reads DVKVTQSSRYLVKRTGEKVFLECVQDMDHENMFWYRQDPGLGLRLIYFSYDVKMKEKGDIPEGYSVSREKKERFSLILESASTNQTSMYLCASSLERALENSPLHFGNGTRLTVT.

The CDR3 nucleotides read TGTGCCAGCGCGGACAGCCCGAATGAAAAACTGTTTTTT. Residues: CASADSPNEKLFF. The J gene is TRBJ1-4, the V gene TRBV18; D possibly corresponds to TRBD1 (6 bases). Between the trimmed V and J ends, which lost 8 bases and 5 bases, there was a span of 12 bases. The CDR3 spans 13 residues. Germline V gene sequence: CDR1 KGHSH, CDR2 LQKENI.